The 12 T cell receptor beta chains in this list originate from one sample, sequenced in a study of T cell changes during pregnancy in multiple sclerosis. Libraries were prepared by immunoSEQ multiplex PCR; TCRdb keeps only in-frame clonotypes and omits some of them. The data contain more than 80,000 clones, 90% to 95% of them seen just once; the ten biggest clones take up under 1.2%. The source was peripheral blood, collected in the second trimester of pregnancy. All receptors come from a female donor with multiple sclerosis, enrolled in a pregnancy study.

The chain has TRBV10-2 and TRBJ1-1, with unresolved D. V lost 4 bases and J lost 4, with 7 bases in between. The length of the CDR3 is 12 residues. The germline V gene encodes CDR1 WSHSY and CDR2 SAAADI. DNA of the CDR3: TGCGCCAGCAGTGCCCAAATCACTGAAGCTTTCTTT. Protein: CASSAQITEAFF.

This chain uses TRBV7-2 with TRBJ2-1; D perhaps matches TRBD2 (6 bases). Germline CDR1 is SGHTA and CDR2 is FQGNSA. This CDR3 region has 13 residues. The V end was cut by 0 bases, the J end by 7 bases, with 7 bases between. CDR3 sequence (DNA): TGTGCCAGCAGCTTAGCGGGGGGAAATGAGCAGTTCTTC. It yields the protein CASSLAGGNEQFF.

CDR3 in DNA: TGTGCCAGTAGTATTAGCTCCTACAATGAGCAGTTCTTC. Residues: CASSISSYNEQFF. This chain joins TRBV19 and TRBJ2-1; the D is unclear. Germline CDR1 LNHDA, CDR2 SQIVND (reference sequence). V was clipped by 3 bases and J by 0 bases, with 3 bases between them. The CDR3 covers 13 residues.

This sequence joins TRBV27 and TRBJ1-2; 7 nucleotides align to TRBD1. Looked up from germline, CDR1 is MNHEY and CDR2 is SMNVEV (reference sequence). The CDR3 length is 16 residues. After removal of 4 bases from V and 4 bases from J, the junction contained 12 bases not matched to a gene. Here the CDR3 DNA reads TGTGCCAGCAGTTCCGCTAAACAGGGGCGGCTCTATGGCTACACCTTC. Protein: CASSSAKQGRLYGYTF.

This chain joins TRBV29-1 and TRBJ2-7; no firm D call. The CDR3 is 12 residues long. Germline lookup yields CDR1 SQVTM and CDR2 ANQGSEA. Trimming removed 4 bases at V and 3 bases at J, with 10 bases between. The CDR3 reads CSVVDPGYEQYF. In DNA form, the CDR3 reads TGCAGCGTTGTTGATCCAGGCTACGAGCAGTACTTC.

The rearrangement joins TRBV5-6 to TRBJ2-1; possibly TRBD2 for D (5 bases). Germline V lookup: CDR1 SGHDT, CDR2 YYEEEE. The CDR3 extends over 13 amino acids. V shed 4 bases and J shed 15 bases, with 20 bases lying between them. The CDR3, as DNA: TGTGCCAGCAGCCCCTCCCCTACCGGGATACCGTTCTTC. Protein sequence: CASSPSPTGIPFF.

This clone was seen a single time. The CDR3 loop reads CASSPGQGRSGTIYF. The DNA of the CDR3 is TGTGCCAGCAGTCCCGGACAGGGACGGTCCGGCACCATATATTTT. J is TRBJ1-3 and V is TRBV28; TRBD1 aligns across 8 bases. V lost 5 bases to trimming and J lost 9 bases; unmatched junction nucleotides: 12. The CDR3 totals 15 residues. The germline CDR1 and CDR2 sequences are MDHEN and SYDVKM.

The chain recombines TRBV5-6 with TRBJ1-2, with D unclear. CDR3 size: 17 residues. Trimming took 5 bases from V and 5 from J, leaving 25 bases between them. Germline V gives CDR1 SGHDT, CDR2 YYEEEE. The CDR3 coding sequence is TGTGCCAGCAGTAATTTGAGATGGGCAGAGCCTTATTATGGCTACACCTTC. It specifies CASSNLRWAEPYYGYTF.

The chain is built from TRBV11-2 and TRBJ1-1; 7 bases match TRBD1. This CDR3 has 14 amino acids. The V segment lost 5 bases and the J segment 1 base; nucleotides outside the gene matches: 4. CDR1 and CDR2 from the germline V gene are SGHAT and FQNNGV. CDR3 DNA: TGTGCCAGCAGCGGCGGGACAGCGAACACTGAAGCTTTCTTT. Amino acid sequence: CASSGGTANTEAFF. The complete variable domain, with remaining parts taken from reference TRBV11-2 and TRBJ1-1, reads EAGVAQSPRYKIIEKRQSVAFWCNPISGHATLYWYQQILGQGPKLLIQFQNNGVVDDSQLPKDRFSAERLKGVDSTLKIQPAKLEDSAVYLCASSGGTANTEAFFGQGTRLTVV.

The chain recombines TRBV5-1 with TRBJ1-1; D is uncertain. Trimming cost V 0 bases and J 1 base, with 7 bases left between them. The CDR3 covers 14 residues. CDR1 SGHRS and CDR2 YFSETQ come from the germline V gene. CDR3 DNA sequence: TGCGCCAGCAGCTTGGACGGGGAGAACACTGAAGCTTTCTTT. It encodes CASSLDGENTEAFF.

The genes are TRBV5-1 and TRBJ2-3; 8 bases agree with TRBD1. The CDR3 extends over 13 amino acids. Germline V gives CDR1 SGHRS, CDR2 YFSETQ. Losses at the gene ends were 4 bases for V and 6 bases for J; bases not matched to a gene: 4. DNA of the CDR3: TGCGCCAGCAGCCGGACAGGGATGGATACGCAGTATTTT. Translated, it gives CASSRTGMDTQYF.

The chain combines TRBV7-8 with TRBJ1-2; D possibly corresponds to TRBD1 (5 bases). Germline CDR1 is SGHVS and CDR2 is FQNEAQ. The CDR3 loop spans 14 amino acids. The V and J ends lost 0 bases and 4 bases respectively, with 9 bases between them. The CDR3 is CASSLAAGSYGYTF. The CDR3 DNA sequence: TGTGCCAGCAGCTTAGCGGCAGGGTCCTATGGCTACACCTTC. The full variable domain, in which reference TRBV7-8 and TRBJ1-2 provide the parts outside the CDR3, is GAGVSQSPRYKVAKRGQDVALRCDPISGHVSLFWYQQALGQGPEFLTYFQNEAQLDKSGLPSDRFFAERPEGSVSTLKIQRTQQEDSAVYLCASSLAAGSYGYTFGSGTRLTVV.